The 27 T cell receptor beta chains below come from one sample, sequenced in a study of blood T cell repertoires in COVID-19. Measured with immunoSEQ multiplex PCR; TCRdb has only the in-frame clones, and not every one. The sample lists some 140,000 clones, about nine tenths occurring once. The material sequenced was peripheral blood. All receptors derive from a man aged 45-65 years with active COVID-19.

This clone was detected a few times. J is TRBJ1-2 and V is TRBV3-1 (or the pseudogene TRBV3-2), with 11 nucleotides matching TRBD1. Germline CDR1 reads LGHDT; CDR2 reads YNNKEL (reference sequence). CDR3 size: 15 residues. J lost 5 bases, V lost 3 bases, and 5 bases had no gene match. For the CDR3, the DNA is TGTGCCAGCAGCCAGGGACAGGGGGGACCGTATGGCTACACCTTC. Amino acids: CASSQGQGGPYGYTF.

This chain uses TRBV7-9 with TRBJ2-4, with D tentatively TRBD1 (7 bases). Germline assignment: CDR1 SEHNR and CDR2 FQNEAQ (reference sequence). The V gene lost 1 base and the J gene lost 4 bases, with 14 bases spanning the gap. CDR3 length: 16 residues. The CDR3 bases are TGTGCCAGCAGCTTAGTTTCGCGGGACAGTAAAAACATTCAGTACTTC. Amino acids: CASSLVSRDSKNIQYF. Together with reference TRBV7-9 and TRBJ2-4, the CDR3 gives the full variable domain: DTGVSQNPRHKITKRGQNVTFRCDPISEHNRLYWYRQTLGQGPEFLTYFQNEAQLEKSRLLSDRFSAERPKGSFSTLEIQRTEQGDSAMYLCASSLVSRDSKNIQYFGAGTRLSVL.

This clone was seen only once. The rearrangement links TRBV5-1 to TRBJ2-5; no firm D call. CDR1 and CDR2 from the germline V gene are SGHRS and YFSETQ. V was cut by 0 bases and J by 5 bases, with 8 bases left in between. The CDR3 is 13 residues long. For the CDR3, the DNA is TGCGCCAGCAGCTTGGCCGGTATCGAGACCCAGTACTTC. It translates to CASSLAGIETQYF.

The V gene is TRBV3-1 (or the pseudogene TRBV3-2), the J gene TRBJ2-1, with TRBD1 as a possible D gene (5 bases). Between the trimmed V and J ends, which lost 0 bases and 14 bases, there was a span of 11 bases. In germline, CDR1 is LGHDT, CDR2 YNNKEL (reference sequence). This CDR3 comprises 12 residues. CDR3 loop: CASSQDPQGKFF. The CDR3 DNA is TGTGCCAGCAGCCAAGATCCCCAGGGAAAGTTCTTC.

CDR3 in amino acids: CASSFGSRGQGTEAFF. CDR3 sequence (DNA): TGCGCCAGCAGCTTTGGAAGCAGGGGGCAGGGAACTGAAGCTTTCTTT. The chain links TRBV5-1 to TRBJ1-1; TRBD1 matches at 8 bases. The germline V gene has CDR1 SGHRS and CDR2 YFSETQ. This CDR3 is 16 amino acids long. The V and J ends lost 2 bases and 5 bases, in that order; junction bases with no gene match: 11.

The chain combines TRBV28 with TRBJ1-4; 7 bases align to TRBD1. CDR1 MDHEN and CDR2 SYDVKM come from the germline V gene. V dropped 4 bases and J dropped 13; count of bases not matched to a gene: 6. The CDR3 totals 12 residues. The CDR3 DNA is TGTGCCAGCAGTTCTCCGACAGGGTTACTGTTTTTT. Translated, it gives CASSSPTGLLFF. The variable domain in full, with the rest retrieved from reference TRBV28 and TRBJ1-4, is DVKVTQSSRYLVKRTGEKVFLECVQDMDHENMFWYRQDPGLGLRLIYFSYDVKMKEKGDIPEGYSVSREKKERFSLILESASTNQTSMYLCASSSPTGLLFFGSGTQLSVL.

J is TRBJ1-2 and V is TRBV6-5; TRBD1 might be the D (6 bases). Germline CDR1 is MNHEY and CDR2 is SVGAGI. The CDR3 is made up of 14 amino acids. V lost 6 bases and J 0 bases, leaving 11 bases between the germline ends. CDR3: CASSRGRANYGYTF. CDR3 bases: TGTGCCAGCAGCAGGGGCCGGGCTAACTATGGCTACACCTTC.

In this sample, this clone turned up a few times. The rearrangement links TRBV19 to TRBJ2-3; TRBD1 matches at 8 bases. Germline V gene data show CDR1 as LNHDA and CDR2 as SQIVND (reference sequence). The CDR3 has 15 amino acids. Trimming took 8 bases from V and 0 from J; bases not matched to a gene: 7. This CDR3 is CASGRTGLSTDTQYF. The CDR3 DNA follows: TGTGCCAGTGGCAGGACAGGGCTCAGCACAGATACGCAGTATTTT.

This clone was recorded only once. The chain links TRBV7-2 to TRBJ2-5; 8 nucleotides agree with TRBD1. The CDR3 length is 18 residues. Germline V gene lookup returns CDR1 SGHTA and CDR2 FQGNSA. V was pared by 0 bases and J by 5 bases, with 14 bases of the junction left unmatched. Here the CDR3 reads CASSLARDRSGGKETQYF. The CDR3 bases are TGTGCCAGCAGCTTAGCGCGAGATCGGTCAGGGGGCAAGGAGACCCAGTACTTC.

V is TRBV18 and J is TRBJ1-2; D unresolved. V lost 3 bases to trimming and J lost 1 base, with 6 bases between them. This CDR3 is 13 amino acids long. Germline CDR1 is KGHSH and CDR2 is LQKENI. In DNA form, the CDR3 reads TGTGCCAGCTCACCTACAGATAACTATGGCTACACCTTC. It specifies CASSPTDNYGYTF.

The CDR3 protein is CASCWTGRVDQPQHF. CDR3 in DNA: TGTGCCAGCTGCTGGACAGGGAGGGTTGATCAGCCCCAGCATTTT. The chain employs TRBV6-5 and TRBJ1-5; 8 bases map to TRBD1. Losses at the gene ends were 8 bases for V and 5 bases for J; bases not matched to a gene: 11. The CDR3 loop spans 15 amino acids. Germline V lookup: CDR1 MNHEY, CDR2 SVGAGI.

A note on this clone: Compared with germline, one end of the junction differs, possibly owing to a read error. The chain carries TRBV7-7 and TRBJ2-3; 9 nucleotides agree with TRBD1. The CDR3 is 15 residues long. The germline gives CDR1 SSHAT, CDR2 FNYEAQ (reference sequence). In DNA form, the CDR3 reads TGTGCTAGCAGCTTCCGGGACAGGGCACCAGATACGCAGTATTTT. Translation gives CASSFRDRAPDTQYF. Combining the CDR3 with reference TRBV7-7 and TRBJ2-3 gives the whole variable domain GAGVSQSPRYKVTKRGQDVTLRCDPISSHATLYWYQQALGQGPEFLTYFNYEAQPDKSGLPSDRFSAERPEGSISTLTIQRTEQRDSAMYRCASSFRDRAPDTQYFGPGTRLTVL.

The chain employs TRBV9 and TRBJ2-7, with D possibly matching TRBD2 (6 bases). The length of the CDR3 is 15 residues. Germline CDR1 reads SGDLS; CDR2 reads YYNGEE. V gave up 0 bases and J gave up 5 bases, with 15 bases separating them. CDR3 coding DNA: TGTGCCAGCAGCGTAGCTGAGCGAGGCGGGAACGAGCAGTACTTC. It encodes CASSVAERGGNEQYF. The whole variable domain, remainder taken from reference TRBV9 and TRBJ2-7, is DSGVTQTPKHLITATGQRVTLRCSPRSGDLSVYWYQQSLDQGLQFLIQYYNGEERAKGNILERFSAQQFPDLHSELNLSSLELGDSALYFCASSVAERGGNEQYFGPGTRLTVT.

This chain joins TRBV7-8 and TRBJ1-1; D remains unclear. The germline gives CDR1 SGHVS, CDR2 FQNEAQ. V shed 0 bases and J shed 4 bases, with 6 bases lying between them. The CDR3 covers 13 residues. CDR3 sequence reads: CASSLAVGTEAFF. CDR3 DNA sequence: TGTGCCAGCAGCTTAGCGGTCGGCACTGAAGCTTTCTTT.

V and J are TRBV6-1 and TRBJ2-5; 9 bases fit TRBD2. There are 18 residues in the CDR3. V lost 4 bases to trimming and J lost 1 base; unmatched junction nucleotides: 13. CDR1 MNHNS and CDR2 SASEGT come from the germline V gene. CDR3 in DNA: TGTGCCAGCAGTGGACCGGGACTAGCCGCGTGGGTCCAAGAGACCCAGTACTTC. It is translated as CASSGPGLAAWVQETQYF.

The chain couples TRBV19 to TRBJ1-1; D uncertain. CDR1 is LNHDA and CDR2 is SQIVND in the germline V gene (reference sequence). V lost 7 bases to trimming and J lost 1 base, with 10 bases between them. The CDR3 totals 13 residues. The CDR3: CASTGLGNTEAFF. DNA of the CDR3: TGTGCCAGTACGGGGTTGGGGAACACTGAAGCTTTCTTT.

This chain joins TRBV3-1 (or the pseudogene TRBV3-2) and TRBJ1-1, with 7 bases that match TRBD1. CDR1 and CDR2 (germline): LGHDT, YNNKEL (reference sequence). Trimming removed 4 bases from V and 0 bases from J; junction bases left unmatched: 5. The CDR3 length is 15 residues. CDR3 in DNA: TGTGCCAGCAGCCGTTCGGGACAGTTGAACACTGAAGCTTTCTTT. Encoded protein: CASSRSGQLNTEAFF.

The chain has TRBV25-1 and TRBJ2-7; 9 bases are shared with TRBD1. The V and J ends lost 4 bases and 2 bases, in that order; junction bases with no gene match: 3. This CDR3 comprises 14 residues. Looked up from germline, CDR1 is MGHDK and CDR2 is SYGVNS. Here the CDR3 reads CASSADRGTYEQYF. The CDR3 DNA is TGTGCCAGCAGTGCCGACAGGGGGACCTACGAGCAGTACTTC.

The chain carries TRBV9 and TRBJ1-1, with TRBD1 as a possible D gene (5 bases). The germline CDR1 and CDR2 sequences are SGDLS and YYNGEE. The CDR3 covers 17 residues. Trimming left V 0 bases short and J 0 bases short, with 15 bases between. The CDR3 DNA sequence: TGTGCCAGCAGCGTAGTGGGGGGAAGGGAGTTGAACACTGAAGCTTTCTTT. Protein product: CASSVVGGRELNTEAFF.

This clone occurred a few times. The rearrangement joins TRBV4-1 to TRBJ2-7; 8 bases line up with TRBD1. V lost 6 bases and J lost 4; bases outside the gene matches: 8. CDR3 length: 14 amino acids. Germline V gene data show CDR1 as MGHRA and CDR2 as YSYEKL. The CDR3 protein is CASSRDRDRYEQYF. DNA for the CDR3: TGCGCCAGCAGTCGAGACCGGGACAGGTACGAGCAGTACTTC.

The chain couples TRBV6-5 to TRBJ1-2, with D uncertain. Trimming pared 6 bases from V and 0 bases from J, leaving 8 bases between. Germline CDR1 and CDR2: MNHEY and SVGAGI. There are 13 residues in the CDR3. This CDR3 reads CASSRDTNYGYTF. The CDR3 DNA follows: TGTGCCAGCAGCCGAGATACTAACTATGGCTACACCTTC.

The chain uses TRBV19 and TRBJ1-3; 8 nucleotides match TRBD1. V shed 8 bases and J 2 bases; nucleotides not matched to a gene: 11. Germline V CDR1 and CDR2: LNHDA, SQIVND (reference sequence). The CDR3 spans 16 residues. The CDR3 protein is CASRHGRGPTGNTIYF. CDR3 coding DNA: TGTGCCAGTCGGCATGGCAGGGGGCCGACTGGAAACACCATATATTTT.

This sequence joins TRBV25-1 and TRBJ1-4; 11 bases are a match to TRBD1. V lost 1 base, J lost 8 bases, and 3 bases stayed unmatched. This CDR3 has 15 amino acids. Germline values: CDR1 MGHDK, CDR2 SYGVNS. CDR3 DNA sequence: TGTGCCAGCAGTGAATTGGGACAGGGGGGCGAAAAACTGTTTTTT. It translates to CASSELGQGGEKLFF.

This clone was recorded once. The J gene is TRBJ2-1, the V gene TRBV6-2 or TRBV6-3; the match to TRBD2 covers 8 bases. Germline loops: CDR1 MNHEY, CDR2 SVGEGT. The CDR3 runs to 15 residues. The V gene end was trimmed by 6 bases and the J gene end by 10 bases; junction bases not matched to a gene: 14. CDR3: CASSSPFTGGLEQFF. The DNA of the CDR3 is TGTGCCAGCAGCTCCCCCTTCACGGGGGGGCTAGAGCAGTTCTTC.

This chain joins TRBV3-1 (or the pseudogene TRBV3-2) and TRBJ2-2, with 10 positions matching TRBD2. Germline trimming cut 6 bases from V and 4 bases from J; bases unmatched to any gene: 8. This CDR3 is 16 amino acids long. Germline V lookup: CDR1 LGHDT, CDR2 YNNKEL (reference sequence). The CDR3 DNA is TGTGCCAGCAGTCAGTCCCGGACTAGCGGCACCGGGGAGCTGTTTTTT. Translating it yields CASSQSRTSGTGELFF.

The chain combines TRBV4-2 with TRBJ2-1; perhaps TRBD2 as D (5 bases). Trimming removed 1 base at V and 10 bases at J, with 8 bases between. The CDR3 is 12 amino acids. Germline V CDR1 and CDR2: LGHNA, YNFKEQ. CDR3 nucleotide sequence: TGTGCCAGCAGCCAAGGCAGCGGCGAGCAGTTCTTC. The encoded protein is CASSQGSGEQFF.

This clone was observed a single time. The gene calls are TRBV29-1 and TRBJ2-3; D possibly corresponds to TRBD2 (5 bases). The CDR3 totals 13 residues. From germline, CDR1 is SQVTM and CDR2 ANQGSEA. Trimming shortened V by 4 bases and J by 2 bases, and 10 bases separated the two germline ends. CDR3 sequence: CSVGLAYTDTQYF. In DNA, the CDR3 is TGCAGCGTTGGTCTAGCTTACACAGATACGCAGTATTTT.